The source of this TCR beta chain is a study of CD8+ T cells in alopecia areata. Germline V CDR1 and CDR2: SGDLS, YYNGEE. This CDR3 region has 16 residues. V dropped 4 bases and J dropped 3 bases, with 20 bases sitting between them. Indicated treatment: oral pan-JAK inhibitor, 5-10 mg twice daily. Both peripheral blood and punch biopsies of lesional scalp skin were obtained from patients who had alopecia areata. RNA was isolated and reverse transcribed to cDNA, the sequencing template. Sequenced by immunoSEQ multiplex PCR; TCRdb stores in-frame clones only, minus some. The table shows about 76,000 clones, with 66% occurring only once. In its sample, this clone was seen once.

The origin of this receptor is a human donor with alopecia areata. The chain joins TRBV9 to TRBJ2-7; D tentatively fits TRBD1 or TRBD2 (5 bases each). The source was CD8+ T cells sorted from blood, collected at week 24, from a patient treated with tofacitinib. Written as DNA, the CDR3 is TGTGCCAGCAGCCCGAAGGGACGGAGGTCCCTCTACGAGCAGTACTTC. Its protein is CASSPKGRRSLYEQYF.